These 3 T cell receptor beta chains came from one sample sequenced in a study of T cells in Graves' hyperthyroidism and ophthalmopathy. Regions amplified from RNA transcripts were the TCR beta CDR3 regions. The primer set for the first-round RT-PCR of the TCR CDR3 was HTBI. Via MiXCR, TCRdb re-called the multiplex PCR reads, giving one row per CDR3 protein. Of about 270,000 distinct CDR3 sequences listed, approximately 24% are singletons. The specimen was blood. Receptors originate from a woman in her thirties or forties with Graves' ophthalmopathy.

The sample holds a few counts of this clonotype. This chain connects TRBV13 to TRBJ1-3; D is unresolved. The CDR3 has 15 residues. V lost 5 bases and J 2 bases, leaving 13 bases between the germline ends. Germline-derived CDR1 and CDR2 are PRHDT and FYEKMQ (reference sequence). The CDR3 DNA is TGTGCCAGCAGCCTCAACACCGGGGCTGGAAACACCATATATTTT. Translating gives CASSLNTGAGNTIYF. The full variable domain, its missing parts supplied by reference TRBV13 and TRBJ1-3, is AAGVIQSPRHLIKEKRETATLKCYPIPRHDTVYWYQQGPGQDPQFLISFYEKMQSDKGSIPDRFSAQQFSDYHSELNMSSLELGDSALYFCASSLNTGAGNTIYFGEGSWLTVV.

The V and J genes are TRBV20-1 and TRBJ2-7, with TRBD2 identical over 10 bases. Trimming at V came to 4 bases and at J to 2 bases, leaving 5 bases not matched to a gene. Germline V gives CDR1 DFQATT, CDR2 SNEGSKA (reference sequence). CDR3 length equals 14 residues. The CDR3 DNA reads as TGCAGTGCTAAAACTAGCGGGACTACCTACGAGCAGTACTTC. Residues: CSAKTSGTTYEQYF.

This clonotype was found many times. The chain is built from TRBV12-3 or TRBV12-4 and TRBJ1-4; D is perhaps TRBD1 (5 bases). The CDR3 is 16 amino acids. Trimming removed 7 bases from V and 8 bases from J, with 23 bases in between. CDR3 loop: CASTSRGAGVAEKLFF. CDR3 bases: TGTGCCAGCACCTCTCGAGGGGCGGGGGTAGCGGAAAAACTGTTTTTT.